The source of this T cell receptor (beta chain) is a study of blood T cell repertoires in COVID-19. Study details: Collection of acute and convalescent COVID-19 samples took place in the United States, Italy and Spain. From T cells, B-cell-depleted T cells, or PBMCs came the material, which was cDNA or gDNA.

Assay used: immunoSEQ multiplex PCR; TCRdb lists only in-frame clones, some missing. This sample carries around 370,000 clones, approximately 87% of them seen once, and the ten largest clones take roughly 6.3%. During active infection, Seattle patients enrolled and were then monitored through disease. V gave up 0 bases and J gave up 9 bases, with 15 bases separating them. The CDR3 has 15 residues. Germline V gene lookup returns CDR1 SEHNR and CDR2 FQNEAQ (reference sequence). The rearrangement joins TRBV7-9 to TRBJ2-1; TRBD1 is a possible D gene (5 bases). This clonotype was obtained from a woman in her forties or fifties with COVID-19, enrolled during active disease. Sequenced input: peripheral blood. CDR3 amino acids: CASSLAQGIRGEQFF. The DNA for the CDR3 is TGTGCCAGCAGCTTAGCGCAGGGTATAAGGGGTGAGCAGTTCTTC.